This entry lists 13 T cell receptor beta chains sequenced from one sample in a study of T cell clonotyping in hematopoietic cell transplantation. The data were produced by immunoSEQ multiplex PCR, yet TCRdb's version contains in-frame clones alone and is incomplete. The sample lists 15,000 to 20,000 clones, roughly 84% seen once, with roughly 4.2% in the top ten. The material sequenced was PBMCs, taken 100 days after allogeneic stem cell transplant. The receptors shown here come from a male patient aged 55-69 years who had an allogeneic stem cell transplant from a related donor, so the T cells may come from the graft donor. Some clones in this sample may be carry-over from other donors' samples.

A few counts support this clone. This chain links TRBV4-3 with TRBJ2-1, with 11 bases that match TRBD2. Germline assignment: CDR1 LGHNA and CDR2 YSLEER. CDR3 length: 16 residues. With V trimmed by 0 bases and J by 4 bases, 2 bases remained unmatched. CDR3 bases: TGCGCCAGCAGCCAAGATCCTAGCGGGGGGTACAATGAGCAGTTCTTC. This translates into CASSQDPSGGYNEQFF.

The V gene is TRBV27, the J gene TRBJ1-2; D unresolved. In germline, CDR1 is MNHEY, CDR2 SMNVEV (reference sequence). The V end lost 2 bases, the J end lost 3 bases, and 7 bases lay between the germline ends. This CDR3 region has 13 residues. The CDR3 region has the DNA TGTGCCAGCAGTTTAGGGATCGACTATGGCTACACCTTC. Its translation is CASSLGIDYGYTF.

The V gene is TRBV4-2, the J gene TRBJ1-6, with D tentatively TRBD1 (5 bases). The CDR3 has 17 amino acids. The V gene lost 0 bases and the J gene lost 7 bases, with 16 bases spanning the gap. Germline loops: CDR1 LGHNA, CDR2 YNFKEQ. CDR3 nucleotides: TGTGCCAGCAGCCAAGAGTCGGGTGCAGGGTTAAATTCACCCCTCCACTTT. Its protein product is CASSQESGAGLNSPLHF.

The chain uses TRBV19 and TRBJ1-5; D unresolved. Germline V gene sequence: CDR1 LNHDA, CDR2 SQIVND (reference sequence). V was pared by 6 bases and J by 1 base, with 13 bases between. The CDR3 loop spans 15 amino acids. CDR3: CASSPGLRSNQPQHF. CDR3 DNA: TGTGCCAGTAGCCCTGGATTACGCAGCAATCAGCCCCAGCATTTT.

The chain is built from TRBV5-1 and TRBJ2-1; TRBD2 matches at 13 bases. This CDR3 contains 17 residues. The V gene's germline CDR1 is SGHRS and CDR2 YFSETQ. J was trimmed by 8 bases and V by 4 bases; bases with no gene match: 12. This CDR3 reads CASSPTSGGASGHEQFF. In DNA, the CDR3 is TGCGCCAGCAGCCCTACTAGCGGGGGGGCCTCTGGCCATGAGCAGTTCTTC. The variable domain in full, completed from reference TRBV5-1 and TRBJ2-1, reads KAGVTQTPRYLIKTRGQQVTLSCSPISGHRSVSWYQQTPGQGLQFLFEYFSETQRNKGNFPGRFSGRQFSNSRSEMNVSTLELGDSALYLCASSPTSGGASGHEQFFGPGTRLTVL.

The chain recombines TRBV2 with TRBJ1-4, with 7 nucleotides matching TRBD1. The trim removed 6 bases at V and 4 bases at J, leaving 5 bases unmatched. The CDR3 has 14 amino acids. Germline V gene sequence: CDR1 SNHLY, CDR2 FYNNEI. DNA of the CDR3: TGTGCCAGCAGGAGGGACAGACTTAATGAAAAACTGTTTTTT. It codes for CASRRDRLNEKLFF.

This chain uses TRBV23-1 with TRBJ2-6; D uncertain. TRBV23-1 is an open reading frame whose function is uncertain. The V end lost 0 bases, the J end lost 0 bases, and 3 bases lay between the germline ends. The CDR3 spans 15 residues. CDR3 residues: CASSQSCSGANVLTF. DNA of the CDR3: TGCGCCAGCAGTCAATCGTGCTCTGGGGCCAACGTCCTGACTTTC.

In this sample, this clone turned up once. V usage is TRBV7-9 and J usage is TRBJ1-1, with a weak D call TRBD1 (6 bases). The CDR3 loop spans 11 amino acids. Germline V lookup: CDR1 SEHNR, CDR2 FQNEAQ (reference sequence). V was shortened by 5 bases and J by 5 bases, with 6 bases between the two germline ends. The CDR3 region has the DNA TGTGCCAGCAGCCAGGGGACTGAAGCTTTCTTT. Translating it yields CASSQGTEAFF.

The rearrangement uses TRBV27 and TRBJ2-2; weak D call: TRBD2 (6 bases). CDR1 is MNHEY and CDR2 is SMNVEV in the germline V gene (reference sequence). This CDR3 spans 15 amino acids. Trimming removed 3 bases from V and 7 bases from J, with 15 bases in between. This CDR3 reads CASSLRDVGGGELFF. As DNA, the CDR3 is TGTGCCAGCAGTTTGCGCGACGTGGGAGGCGGGGAGCTGTTTTTT.

CDR3 nucleotides: TGTGCCAGTAGTACCGCATTATATACGCAGTATTTT. As protein: CASSTALYTQYF. The V gene is TRBV19, the J gene TRBJ2-3; the D is unclear. The V and J ends lost 4 bases and 7 bases respectively, with 9 bases between them. CDR1 is LNHDA, CDR2 SQIVND, per germline (reference sequence). The CDR3 contains 12 residues.

The rearrangement uses TRBV5-6 and TRBJ1-2; TRBD1 matches 11 bases. The CDR3 consists of 14 residues. Germline assignment: CDR1 SGHDT and CDR2 YYEEEE. This CDR3 reads CASGDRGWNYGYTF. For the CDR3, the DNA is TGTGCTTCCGGGGACAGGGGGTGGAACTATGGCTACACCTTC.

V gene TRBV5-6 combines with J gene TRBJ2-3; D may be TRBD2 (6 bases). Germline values: CDR1 SGHDT, CDR2 YYEEEE. The ends were cut back, 0 bases at V and 3 bases at J, with 14 bases in the middle. The CDR3 length is 16 residues. The CDR3: CASSLDIGTSTDTQYF. CDR3 DNA: TGTGCCAGCAGCTTGGACATCGGGACTTCTACAGATACGCAGTATTTT.

V usage is TRBV6-1 and J usage is TRBJ1-2, with D uncertain. This CDR3 contains 15 residues. Germline CDR1 is MNHNS and CDR2 is SASEGT. Deletions cut 1 base from V and 3 bases from J, with 12 bases between. CDR3 coding DNA: TGTGCCAGCAGTGAAGGGGTAGACTTCGACTATGGCTACACCTTC. Amino acids: CASSEGVDFDYGYTF.